A single sample gave rise to the 14 T cell receptor beta chains below, sequenced in a study of blood T cell repertoires in COVID-19. Profiling relied on immunoSEQ multiplex PCR, and the TCRdb table lists in-frame clones only, not all of them. Among over 85,000 clones listed, 75% to 90% were seen once. The specimen sequenced was peripheral blood. The receptors originated from a human donor in a cohort sampled during active COVID-19.

This clone turned up a few times. The gene calls are TRBV4-3 and TRBJ2-7; 7 bases fit TRBD2. With 1 base clipped from V and 3 bases from J, the junction kept 3 bases outside the gene matches. From germline, CDR1 is LGHNA and CDR2 YSLEER. The CDR3 runs to 14 residues. The CDR3 reads CASSQAGGGYEQYF. For the CDR3, the DNA is TGCGCCAGCAGCCAAGCCGGCGGGGGCTACGAGCAGTACTTC.

The gene calls are TRBV7-3 and TRBJ1-2, with D unresolved. Germline assignment: CDR1 SGHTA and CDR2 FQGTGA. The CDR3 has 14 residues. Trimming shortened V by 2 bases and J by 5 bases, and 12 bases separated the two germline ends. CDR3 in amino acids: CASSLGHLPYGYTF. As DNA, the CDR3 is TGTGCCAGCAGCTTAGGGCACCTTCCTTATGGCTACACCTTC.

In DNA form, the CDR3 reads TGTGCCATCAGTGGAGGACCAAAGCGGGTCCGCACAGATACGCAGTATTTT. Its protein is CAISGGPKRVRTDTQYF. The genes are TRBV10-3 and TRBJ2-3; tentative D call: TRBD2 (6 bases). Germline loops: CDR1 ENHRY, CDR2 SYGVKD. The CDR3 sequence is 17 residues long. Between the trimmed V and J ends, which lost 4 bases and 1 base, there was a span of 18 bases.

The chain recombines TRBV12-3 or TRBV12-4 with TRBJ2-2; D is uncertain. The V gene lost 10 bases and the J gene lost 1 base, with 10 bases spanning the gap. The CDR3 is 13 residues long. Written as DNA, the CDR3 is TGTGCCACCGACTCGCTGAACACCGGGGAGCTGTTTTTT. Protein product: CATDSLNTGELFF.

The chain couples TRBV9 to TRBJ2-3; 7 nucleotides agree with TRBD2. The germline V gene has CDR1 SGDLS and CDR2 YYNGEE. The length of the CDR3 is 16 residues. Trimming took 0 bases from V and 4 from J; bases not matched to a gene: 8. CDR3 region: CASSVGASGLSDTQYF. CDR3 coding DNA: TGTGCCAGCAGCGTAGGTGCTAGCGGACTCTCAGATACGCAGTATTTT.

The chain links TRBV5-1 to TRBJ2-3, with TRBD1 matching over 8 bases. CDR1 SGHRS and CDR2 YFSETQ come from the germline V gene. This CDR3 is 15 amino acids long. The V gene end was trimmed by 1 base and the J gene end by 3 bases; junction bases not matched to a gene: 4. The CDR3: CASSLQGAQTDTQYF. The CDR3 DNA is TGCGCCAGCAGCTTGCAGGGGGCGCAAACAGATACGCAGTATTTT.

The chain carries TRBV28 and TRBJ1-5, with D possibly matching TRBD1 (5 bases). There are 16 residues in the CDR3. V was trimmed by 5 bases and J by 7 bases, leaving 21 bases between them. Germline V gene lookup returns CDR1 MDHEN and CDR2 SYDVKM. The CDR3 loop is CASSIIGGARGQPQHF. For the CDR3, the DNA is TGTGCCAGCAGTATTATCGGAGGGGCGCGAGGGCAGCCCCAGCATTTT. The complete variable domain, with remaining parts taken from reference TRBV28 and TRBJ1-5, reads DVKVTQSSRYLVKRTGEKVFLECVQDMDHENMFWYRQDPGLGLRLIYFSYDVKMKEKGDIPEGYSVSREKKERFSLILESASTNQTSMYLCASSIIGGARGQPQHFGDGTRLSIL.

J is TRBJ1-5 and V is TRBV27; D is ambiguous. The CDR3 loop spans 15 amino acids. Germline V CDR1 and CDR2: MNHEY, SMNVEV (reference sequence). The V end was cut by 3 bases, the J end by 6 bases, with 15 bases between. The CDR3 loop is CASSFRTYPGQPQHF. The CDR3 DNA reads as TGTGCCAGCAGTTTCAGGACTTACCCGGGTCAGCCCCAGCATTTT.

CDR3 DNA: TGTGCCAGCAGCTTAGTTGCGGGGGGTTGGGACAATGAGCAGTTCTTC. As protein: CASSLVAGGWDNEQFF. This chain connects TRBV7-2 to TRBJ2-1; 8 bases map to TRBD2. This CDR3 comprises 16 residues. Germline V gene data show CDR1 as SGHTA and CDR2 as FQGNSA. With 1 base clipped from V and 5 bases from J, the junction kept 7 bases outside the gene matches.

This clone was counted a single time. J is TRBJ1-2 and V is TRBV3-1 (or the pseudogene TRBV3-2), with D possibly matching TRBD1 (5 bases). Germline CDR1 LGHDT, CDR2 YNNKEL (reference sequence). This CDR3 is 12 amino acids long. V was pared by 3 bases and J by 8 bases, with 10 bases between. Written as DNA, the CDR3 is TGTGCCAGCAGCCAGGCCCGGACAGGCTACACCTTC. It translates to CASSQARTGYTF.

This clone was observed a few times. The chain has TRBV7-7 and TRBJ2-5, with 10 bases lining up with TRBD1. The V gene end was trimmed by 5 bases and the J gene end by 4 bases; junction bases not matched to a gene: 7. Germline assignment: CDR1 SSHAT and CDR2 FNYEAQ (reference sequence). The CDR3 length is 15 residues. The CDR3 region has the DNA TGTGCCAGCAGCCTAAGACAGGGGGCGGGAGAGACCCAGTACTTC. This gives the protein CASSLRQGAGETQYF.

The chain couples TRBV7-2 to TRBJ2-7; 9 bases match TRBD1. Germline CDR1 is SGHTA and CDR2 is FQGNSA. Trimming took 5 bases from V and 8 from J; bases not matched to a gene: 13. This CDR3 has 15 residues. CDR3 protein: CASSPRDRAVTKQYF. Written as DNA, the CDR3 is TGTGCCAGCAGCCCCCGGGACAGGGCGGTTACGAAGCAGTACTTC.

The rearrangement joins TRBV1 to TRBJ2-5; the table gives TRBD2 as D, unverified against the DNA. TRBV1 is annotated as a pseudogene. The CDR3 length is 16 residues. The CDR3 DNA follows: TGCACCAGCAGCCTTGGGACTAGCGGGGGGTGGGAGACCCAGTACTTC. It encodes CTSSLGTSGGWETQYF.

The chain recombines TRBV7-2 with TRBJ2-2; 12 bases align to TRBD1. Germline V gene lookup returns CDR1 SGHTA and CDR2 FQGNSA. V was clipped by 2 bases and J by 6 bases; unmatched bases: 4. This CDR3 has 16 residues. CDR3 nucleotide sequence: TGTGCCAGCAGCTTAATGGGACAGGGGGCACCCGGGGAGCTGTTTTTT. Its protein is CASSLMGQGAPGELFF.